These 28 T cell receptor beta chains came from one sample sequenced in a study of T cell changes during pregnancy in multiple sclerosis. Measured with immunoSEQ multiplex PCR; TCRdb has only the in-frame clones, and not every one. The sample consists of 100,000 to 130,000 clones, just under 95% of them appearing once. The sequenced sample was peripheral blood, obtained in the third trimester of pregnancy. Receptors originate from a female donor in good health, enrolled as a control in a pregnancy study.

The chain couples TRBV5-1 to TRBJ2-2, with D unclear. V gave up 0 bases and J gave up 1 base, with 4 bases separating them. The CDR3 length is 14 residues. Germline V gene sequence: CDR1 SGHRS, CDR2 YFSETQ. The CDR3 DNA sequence: TGCGCCAGCAGCTTGGGGCAGAACACCGGGGAGCTGTTTTTT. This translates into CASSLGQNTGELFF.

The V and J genes are TRBV5-6 and TRBJ2-3; TRBD1 is a possible D gene (6 bases). V dropped 2 bases and J dropped 1 base, with 8 bases sitting between them. This CDR3 has 14 amino acids. Germline assignment: CDR1 SGHDT and CDR2 YYEEEE. The CDR3 DNA follows: TGTGCCAGCAGCTTACAGGGTGGCACAGATACGCAGTATTTT. This encodes CASSLQGGTDTQYF.

This clone was picked up a small number of times. The rearrangement uses TRBV6-5 and TRBJ1-1; the D gene is possibly TRBD1 (6 bases). V lost 6 bases, J lost 3 bases, and 11 bases lay in between. CDR3 length: 13 amino acids. Germline V lookup: CDR1 MNHEY, CDR2 SVGAGI. CDR3 loop: CASRAGAYTEAFF. DNA of the CDR3: TGTGCCAGCAGGGCAGGGGCATACACTGAAGCTTTCTTT.

The genes are TRBV11-3 and TRBJ2-2, with TRBD2 as a possible D gene (5 bases). This CDR3 has 15 amino acids. CDR1 and CDR2 (germline): SGHNT, YENEEA. V was cut by 2 bases and J by 6 bases, with 13 bases left in between. The CDR3 region is CASSLRLLGPGELFF. CDR3 DNA: TGTGCCAGCAGCTTACGTCTACTAGGTCCCGGGGAGCTGTTTTTT. The full variable domain, in which reference TRBV11-3 and TRBJ2-2 provide the parts outside the CDR3, is EAGVVQSPRYKIIEKKQPVAFWCNPISGHNTLYWYLQNLGQGPELLIRYENEEAVDDSQLPKDRFSAERLKGVDSTLKIQPAELGDSAVYLCASSLRLLGPGELFFGEGSRLTVL.

The chain uses TRBV5-1 and TRBJ1-1; D might be TRBD1 (6 bases). The V gene lost 4 bases and the J gene lost 5 bases, with 18 bases spanning the gap. The CDR3 runs 15 residues. Germline CDR1 is SGHRS and CDR2 is YFSETQ. The CDR3 region has the DNA TGCGCCAGCAGCCCCGGTGGGGGGGGCGGAACTGAAGCTTTCTTT. This gives the protein CASSPGGGGGTEAFF.

V usage is TRBV4-2 and J usage is TRBJ2-2; 9 positions agree with TRBD2. The CDR3 loop spans 16 amino acids. CDR1 LGHNA and CDR2 YNFKEQ come from the germline V gene. The V gene end was trimmed by 1 base and the J gene end by 4 bases; junction bases not matched to a gene: 4. The CDR3 DNA follows: TGTGCCAGCAGCCAAGGGGGACTAGCAGTCACCGGGGAGCTGTTTTTT. Its protein is CASSQGGLAVTGELFF.

This clone was counted a single time. This sequence joins TRBV6-1 and TRBJ2-7; 7 bases map to TRBD1. Germline V gene data show CDR1 as MNHNS and CDR2 as SASEGT. CDR3 length equals 14 residues. Unmatched junction bases numbered 12, after V lost 8 bases and J lost 5 bases. The CDR3 bases are TGTGCCAGCGGCCTCCAGGGGGTCAGCAACGAGCAGTACTTC. Residues: CASGLQGVSNEQYF.

The rearrangement joins TRBV6-6 to TRBJ2-7; TRBD2 is a possible D gene (6 bases). Germline CDR1 MNHNY, CDR2 SVGAGI (reference sequence). This CDR3 has 15 residues. Trimming shortened V by 1 base and J by 2 bases, and 12 bases separated the two germline ends. CDR3: CASSYLGGGTYEQYF. CDR3 DNA sequence: TGTGCCAGCAGTTACTTGGGAGGAGGGACCTACGAGCAGTACTTC.

This chain joins TRBV27 and TRBJ2-7; a weak D match, TRBD1 (5 bases). Trimming pared 5 bases from V and 4 bases from J, leaving 12 bases between. This CDR3 region has 13 residues. Germline V CDR1 and CDR2: MNHEY, SMNVEV (reference sequence). CDR3 sequence: CASSQGGDYEQYF. CDR3 sequence (DNA): TGTGCCAGCAGTCAGGGTGGAGATTACGAGCAGTACTTC.

The chain carries TRBV7-2 and TRBJ1-2; D ambiguous. The V end was cut by 5 bases, the J end by 7 bases, with 11 bases between. Germline CDR1 SGHTA, CDR2 FQGNSA. The CDR3 runs 12 residues. The CDR3 spells CASSTISGGYTF. The CDR3 DNA follows: TGTGCCAGCAGCACGATATCGGGTGGCTACACCTTC.

The J gene is TRBJ1-4, the V gene TRBV19; D unresolved. Germline CDR1 is LNHDA and CDR2 is SQIVND (reference sequence). The CDR3 sequence is 15 residues long. Trimming shortened V by 1 base and J by 2 bases, and 8 bases separated the two germline ends. The CDR3 DNA is TGTGCCAGTAGTATAGCTGCGGGTACTAATGAAAAACTGTTTTTT. Residues: CASSIAAGTNEKLFF.

V usage is TRBV6-5 and J usage is TRBJ1-2, with 7 bases lining up with TRBD1. Germline CDR1 is MNHEY and CDR2 is SVGAGI. The CDR3 contains 14 residues. After removal of 5 bases from V and 4 bases from J, the junction contained 7 bases not matched to a gene. The CDR3 bases are TGTGCCAGCAGTACCCGGACAGGACGCTATGGCTACACCTTC. It is translated as CASSTRTGRYGYTF.

CDR3 in DNA: TGTGCCAGCAGTTTAGAGCGGGACACCGGGGAGCTGTTTTTT. Amino acid sequence: CASSLERDTGELFF. The rearrangement joins TRBV27 to TRBJ2-2; tentative D call: TRBD2 (6 bases). The CDR3 totals 14 residues. From germline, CDR1 is MNHEY and CDR2 SMNVEV (reference sequence). Trimming took 2 bases from V and 3 from J, leaving 7 bases between them.

V usage is TRBV7-2 and J usage is TRBJ2-2, with 9 bases matching TRBD2. After removal of 5 bases from V and 0 bases from J, the junction contained 4 bases not matched to a gene. The germline V gene encodes CDR1 SGHTA and CDR2 FQGNSA. The CDR3 is made up of 16 amino acids. DNA of the CDR3: TGTGCCAGCAGCCGTGGACTAGCGACGAACACCGGGGAGCTGTTTTTT. It codes for CASSRGLATNTGELFF.

This clone was seen just once. V gene TRBV6-1 combines with J gene TRBJ2-7, with TRBD1 as a possible D gene (5 bases). Trimming pared 6 bases from V and 6 bases from J, leaving 9 bases between. CDR1 and CDR2 (germline): MNHNS, SASEGT. CDR3 size: 11 residues. The CDR3 DNA is TGTGCCAGCAGCCAGGGCGCCGAGCAGTACTTC. Its translation is CASSQGAEQYF.

This rearrangement joins TRBV4-3 to TRBJ1-3, with D unclear. Trimming cost V 1 base and J 0 bases, with 7 bases left between them. This CDR3 is 15 amino acids long. Germline loops: CDR1 LGHNA, CDR2 YSLEER. The CDR3 is CASSQGASSGNTIYF. The CDR3 DNA sequence: TGCGCCAGCAGCCAAGGAGCAAGCTCTGGAAACACCATATATTTT.

The chain joins TRBV10-2 to TRBJ2-7, with 7 bases lining up with TRBD1. The CDR3 has 13 residues. Germline assignment: CDR1 WSHSY and CDR2 SAAADI. J gave up 0 bases and V 10 bases, and 6 bases lay outside the gene matches. CDR3 in DNA: TGCGCCACGGGGACAGAGCTCTCCTACGAGCAGTACTTC. It specifies CATGTELSYEQYF.

Here the CDR3 reads CASSSFPPGELFF. DNA for the CDR3: TGTGCCAGCAGCTCCTTTCCCCCCGGGGAGCTGTTTTTT. The genes are TRBV7-3 and TRBJ2-2; D remains ambiguous. Deletions cut 4 bases from V and 6 bases from J, with 9 bases between. The CDR3 consists of 13 residues. Germline V CDR1 and CDR2: SGHTA, FQGTGA.

The chain uses TRBV7-8 and TRBJ1-5, with D hard to call. The V end lost 6 bases, the J end lost 6 bases, and 15 bases lay between the germline ends. Germline V gene data show CDR1 as SGHVS and CDR2 as FQNEAQ. The CDR3 is made up of 14 amino acids. The CDR3 reads CASSYAQFSQPQHF. CDR3 DNA sequence: TGTGCCAGCAGTTACGCACAGTTCAGTCAGCCCCAGCATTTT. Looking up the rest from reference TRBV7-8 and TRBJ1-5 gives the full variable domain: GAGVSQSPRYKVAKRGQDVALRCDPISGHVSLFWYQQALGQGPEFLTYFQNEAQLDKSGLPSDRFFAERPEGSVSTLKIQRTQQEDSAVYLCASSYAQFSQPQHFGDGTRLSIL.

The chain is built from TRBV5-1 and TRBJ1-2; 7 bases align to TRBD1. The germline V gene encodes CDR1 SGHRS and CDR2 YFSETQ. The CDR3 length is 14 residues. The J segment lost 4 bases and the V segment lost 2 bases, leaving 5 bases of the junction unmatched. CDR3 bases: TGCGCCAGCAGCTTCAGGGGGGAGGTCTATGGCTACACCTTC. Translating gives CASSFRGEVYGYTF. Full variable domain (outside the CDR3, taken from reference TRBV5-1 and TRBJ1-2): KAGVTQTPRYLIKTRGQQVTLSCSPISGHRSVSWYQQTPGQGLQFLFEYFSETQRNKGNFPGRFSGRQFSNSRSEMNVSTLELGDSALYLCASSFRGEVYGYTFGSGTRLTVV.

V is TRBV4-3 and J is TRBJ2-5; 15 positions agree with TRBD2. J gave up 0 bases and V 6 bases, and 11 bases lay outside the gene matches. Germline V gene data show CDR1 as LGHNA and CDR2 as YSLEER. This CDR3 contains 19 residues. The CDR3 loop is CASSPDGTSGGTYQETQYF. For the CDR3, the DNA is TGCGCCAGCAGTCCGGACGGGACTAGCGGGGGGACTTACCAAGAGACCCAGTACTTC.

This sequence joins TRBV5-6 and TRBJ1-5; 9 bases align to TRBD1. Looked up from germline, CDR1 is SGHDT and CDR2 is YYEEEE. CDR3 size: 16 residues. Losses at the gene ends were 4 bases for V and 4 bases for J; bases not matched to a gene: 9. This chain's CDR3 is CASSQTRGQGNQPQHF. CDR3 coding DNA: TGTGCCAGCAGCCAGACAAGGGGACAGGGAAATCAGCCCCAGCATTTT.

DNA for the CDR3: TGCAGTGCTAGAGATCGGGAGACCCAGTACTTC. This codes for CSARDRETQYF. The J gene is TRBJ2-5, the V gene TRBV20-1; D unclear. Trimming cost V 0 bases and J 5 bases, with 4 bases left between them. CDR1 is DFQATT and CDR2 is SNEGSKA in the germline V gene (reference sequence). The CDR3 contains 11 residues.

V is TRBV27 and J is TRBJ1-5; D not resolved. Trimming took off 4 bases at V and 0 bases at J, with 10 bases between the two ends. CDR3 length equals 15 residues. Germline CDR1 MNHEY, CDR2 SMNVEV (reference sequence). The CDR3 spells CASSYAVNSNQPQHF. In nucleotides, the CDR3 is TGTGCCAGCAGTTACGCGGTAAATAGCAATCAGCCCCAGCATTTT.

This chain joins TRBV29-1 and TRBJ2-5, with D perhaps matching TRBD2 (6 bases). Per the germline V gene, CDR1 is SQVTM and CDR2 is ANQGSEA. The CDR3 spans 14 residues. Deletions cut 4 bases from V and 2 bases from J, with 14 bases between. The chain's CDR3 is CSVVLQRGQETQYF. The CDR3 DNA sequence: TGCAGCGTTGTACTACAACGGGGGCAAGAGACCCAGTACTTC. The full variable domain, rest sourced from reference TRBV29-1 and TRBJ2-5, is SAVISQKPSRDICQRGTSLTIQCQVDSQVTMMFWYRQQPGQSLTLIATANQGSEATYESGFVIDKFPISRPNLTFSTLTVSNMSPEDSSIYLCSVVLQRGQETQYFGPGTRLLVL.

The chain joins TRBV27 to TRBJ1-6, with 9 bases matching TRBD1. CDR3 size: 14 residues. The V gene's germline CDR1 is MNHEY and CDR2 SMNVEV (reference sequence). V lost 8 bases and J lost 7; bases outside the gene matches: 6. The CDR3, as DNA: TGTGCCAGCTTACCCGGACAGGGGAATTCACCCCTCCACTTT. It specifies CASLPGQGNSPLHF.

V gene TRBV7-3 combines with J gene TRBJ2-2; 15 positions match TRBD2. The CDR3 extends over 20 amino acids. With V trimmed by 5 bases and J by 1 base, 11 bases remained unmatched. CDR1 is SGHTA and CDR2 is FQGTGA in the germline V gene. The CDR3 nucleotides read TGTGCCAGCAGCCCAGGACCGGGACTAGCGGGGGGTCTGAACACCGGGGAGCTGTTTTTT. This translates into CASSPGPGLAGGLNTGELFF.

The genes are TRBV27 and TRBJ2-7, with TRBD1 identical over 10 bases. The V segment lost 5 bases and the J segment 2 bases; nucleotides outside the gene matches: 3. Germline loops: CDR1 MNHEY, CDR2 SMNVEV (reference sequence). CDR3 length equals 14 residues. CDR3 sequence (DNA): TGTGCCAGCAGTGGCGGGACAGGGGCCTACGAGCAGTACTTC. Protein product: CASSGGTGAYEQYF.